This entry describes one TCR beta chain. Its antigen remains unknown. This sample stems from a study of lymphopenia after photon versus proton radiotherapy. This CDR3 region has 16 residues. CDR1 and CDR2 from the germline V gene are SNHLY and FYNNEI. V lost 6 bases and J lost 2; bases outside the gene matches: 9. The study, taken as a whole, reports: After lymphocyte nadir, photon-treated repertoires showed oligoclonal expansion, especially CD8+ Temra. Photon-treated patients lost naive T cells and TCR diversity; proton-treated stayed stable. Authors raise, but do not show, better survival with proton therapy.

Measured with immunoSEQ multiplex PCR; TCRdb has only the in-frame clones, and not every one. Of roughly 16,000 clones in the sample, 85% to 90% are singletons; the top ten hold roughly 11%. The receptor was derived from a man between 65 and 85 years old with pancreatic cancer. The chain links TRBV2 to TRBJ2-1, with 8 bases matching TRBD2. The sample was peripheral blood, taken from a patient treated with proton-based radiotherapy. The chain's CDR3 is CASRGASGGAYNEQFF. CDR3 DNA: TGTGCCAGCAGGGGGGCAAGCGGGGGCGCCTACAATGAGCAGTTCTTC.